A selection of T cell receptor beta chains follows, all from one sample in a study of OX40 agonist ivuxolimab in advanced cancers. Produced via immunoSEQ multiplex PCR; TCRdb's table is partial and in-frame only. The data show 82,000 or so clones, roughly 92% seen once. Sequencing used CD4+ or CD8+ T cells sorted from blood, obtained in a trial of the OX40 agonist ivuxolimab. The receptors were gathered from an adult with an advanced solid tumor such as melanoma, head and neck, liver or kidney cancer. Both conserved end residues are part of each CDR3. Fields, in order: V gene, J gene, D gene, clone size, CDR3 DNA, CDR3 protein. D genes are given only for firm matches. Not every row has a clone size; where given, it reads once, few, many or a size class.

v_call: TRBV19; j_call: TRBJ1-1; d_call: -; clone_size: -; cdr3_nt: TGTGCCAGTAGTATACTCGGGAACACTGAAGCTTTCTTT; cdr3_aa: CASSILGNTEAFF
v_call: TRBV5-1; j_call: TRBJ2-1; d_call: -; clone_size: -; cdr3_nt: TGCGCCAGCAGCTTGGATTACTTTGAGCAGTTCTTC; cdr3_aa: CASSLDYFEQFF
v_call: TRBV27; j_call: TRBJ1-2; d_call: TRBD1; clone_size: -; cdr3_nt: TGTGCCAGCAGTTCCCGGGACAGCTATGGCTACACCTTC; cdr3_aa: CASSSRDSYGYTF
v_call: TRBV5-8; j_call: TRBJ2-1; d_call: TRBD2; clone_size: -; cdr3_nt: TGTGCCAGCAGCTCGGGACTAGCGGCTCTGACCCAGTTCTTC; cdr3_aa: CASSSGLAALTQFF
v_call: TRBV5-8; j_call: TRBJ1-6; d_call: TRBD1; clone_size: -; cdr3_nt: TGTGCCAGCAGCCTAACTGGACAGGGGGCGAATAATTCACCCCTCCACTTT; cdr3_aa: CASSLTGQGANNSPLHF
v_call: TRBV29-1; j_call: TRBJ1-4; d_call: TRBD1; clone_size: once; cdr3_nt: TGCAGCGGTAGGGACAGCTCAGCTAATGAAAAACTGTTTTTT; cdr3_aa: CSGRDSSANEKLFF
v_call: TRBV6-6; j_call: TRBJ1-1; d_call: -; clone_size: few; cdr3_nt: TGTGCCAGCAGTAACCCAGGACTGAACACTGAAGCTTTCTTT; cdr3_aa: CASSNPGLNTEAFF
v_call: TRBV11-2; j_call: TRBJ1-1; d_call: -; clone_size: -; cdr3_nt: TGTGCCAGCAGCTTAGTACAGGAGTACACTGAAGCTTTCTTT; cdr3_aa: CASSLVQEYTEAFF
v_call: TRBV9; j_call: TRBJ2-7; d_call: TRBD2; clone_size: few; cdr3_nt: TGTGCCAGCAGCGTGGCCAGACTAGCGAGGAGCTCCTACGAGCAGTACTTC; cdr3_aa: CASSVARLARSSYEQYF
v_call: TRBV19; j_call: TRBJ1-5; d_call: -; clone_size: -; cdr3_nt: TGTGCCAGTACCCGGGACCGCGAGGCGCAGCCCCAGCATTTT; cdr3_aa: CASTRDREAQPQHF
v_call: TRBV4-2; j_call: TRBJ1-6; d_call: -; clone_size: -; cdr3_nt: TGTGCCAGCAGCCAAGATTCAGGGAGCTCCTATAATTCACCCCTCCACTTT; cdr3_aa: CASSQDSGSSYNSPLHF
v_call: TRBV7-9; j_call: TRBJ2-7; d_call: -; clone_size: -; cdr3_nt: TGTGCCAGCAGCCGAGGCCTCAGGGGCCACTACGAGCAGTACTTC; cdr3_aa: CASSRGLRGHYEQYF
v_call: TRBV10-3; j_call: TRBJ2-1; d_call: TRBD2; clone_size: -; cdr3_nt: TGTGCCATCAGGACTAGCGGGAGGAACAATGAGCAGTTCTTC; cdr3_aa: CAIRTSGRNNEQFF
v_call: TRBV19; j_call: TRBJ1-1; d_call: -; clone_size: -; cdr3_nt: TGTGCCAGTAGCATCACCGGGACACCTAACACTGAAGCTTTCTTT; cdr3_aa: CASSITGTPNTEAFF
v_call: TRBV7-9; j_call: TRBJ2-2; d_call: TRBD1; clone_size: -; cdr3_nt: TGTGCCAGCAGGCCAACAGGGGACACCGGGGAGCTGTTTTTT; cdr3_aa: CASRPTGDTGELFF
v_call: TRBV5-6; j_call: TRBJ2-2; d_call: -; clone_size: -; cdr3_nt: TGTGCCAGCAGCTCCGTCTCGAACACCGGGGAGCTGTTTTTT; cdr3_aa: CASSSVSNTGELFF
v_call: TRBV7-8; j_call: TRBJ2-3; d_call: TRBD2; clone_size: -; cdr3_nt: TGTGCCAGCAGCTTAGGGACTAGCGGGACTAGCACAGATACGCAGTATTTT; cdr3_aa: CASSLGTSGTSTDTQYF
v_call: TRBV7-8; j_call: TRBJ2-1; d_call: TRBD2; clone_size: few; cdr3_nt: TGTGCCAGCAGCGCAGCCGGGACTAGCGTCTACAATGAGCAGTTCTTC; cdr3_aa: CASSAAGTSVYNEQFF
v_call: TRBV27; j_call: TRBJ2-7; d_call: TRBD1; clone_size: -; cdr3_nt: TGTGCCAGCAGTGTACGACAGGGGCTGGTTCTAAAATCTACCTACGAGCAGTACTTC; cdr3_aa: CASSVRQGLVLKSTYEQYF
v_call: TRBV11-1; j_call: TRBJ1-4; d_call: -; clone_size: -; cdr3_nt: TGTGCCAGCAGCTCGGACGAAGATGAAAAACTGTTTTTT; cdr3_aa: CASSSDEDEKLFF
v_call: TRBV11-3; j_call: TRBJ2-5; d_call: -; clone_size: -; cdr3_nt: TGTGCCACCAGCCAGGGTTTCGAGACCCAGTACTTC; cdr3_aa: CATSQGFETQYF
v_call: TRBV18; j_call: TRBJ2-1; d_call: TRBD2; clone_size: -; cdr3_nt: TGTGCCAGCTCACCAAAGGTTAATGAGGGAGGGCCGGAGCAGTTCTTC; cdr3_aa: CASSPKVNEGGPEQFF
v_call: TRBV7-2; j_call: TRBJ2-4; d_call: -; clone_size: -; cdr3_nt: TGTGCCAGCAGCTTAGCAGAAAACAAAAACATTCAGTACTTC; cdr3_aa: CASSLAENKNIQYF
v_call: TRBV6-1; j_call: TRBJ2-7; d_call: -; clone_size: -; cdr3_nt: TGTGCCAGCAGGGCCCCAGGGCCCAAACTCGAGCAGTACTTC; cdr3_aa: CASRAPGPKLEQYF
v_call: TRBV5-1; j_call: TRBJ2-1; d_call: -; clone_size: -; cdr3_nt: TGCGCCAGCAGCTTGGTAGGGATCTACAATGAGCAGTTCTTC; cdr3_aa: CASSLVGIYNEQFF